The 25 T cell receptor beta chains below all came from one sample that was sequenced in a study of cytomegalovirus exposure and HLA in healthy donors. 13 Jbeta primers and 60 Vbeta primers were used for the PCR. Some clones are missing from TCRdb's copy, which holds only in-frame ones; the method was immunoSEQ multiplex PCR. The table has around 120,000 clones, roughly two thirds seen once. Sequencing was carried out using PBMCs. The receptors were gathered from a man aged 25-45 years in good health and CMV-seropositive.

The rearrangement links TRBV25-1 to TRBJ1-6; D is perhaps TRBD1 (6 bases). Germline V gives CDR1 MGHDK, CDR2 SYGVNS. The CDR3 spans 13 residues. The ends were cut back, 8 bases at V and 9 bases at J, with 14 bases in the middle. CDR3 DNA: TGTGCCAGCGGGGTAGGGGGGGCTTCACCCCTCCACTTT. This sequence encodes CASGVGGASPLHF. The variable domain in full, completed from reference TRBV25-1 and TRBJ1-6, reads EADIYQTPRYLVIGTGKKITLECSQTMGHDKMYWYQQDPGMELHLIHYSYGVNSTEKGDLSSESTVSRIRTEHFPLTLESARPSHTSQYLCASGVGGASPLHFGNGTRLTVT.

In the case of this clone: The germline gene is not matched at one end of the junction; a read error may be the cause. The rearrangement uses TRBV7-9 and TRBJ2-3; 11 bases are shared with TRBD2. Germline assignment: CDR1 SEHNR and CDR2 FQNEAQ (reference sequence). CDR3 length: 16 amino acids. CDR3 nucleotides: TGTTCCAGCAGCACACTTTTAGCGGGAGGGGCAGATACGCAGTATTTT. This gives the protein CSSSTLLAGGADTQYF. Using reference TRBV7-9 and TRBJ2-3 for the parts outside the CDR3, the full variable domain is DTGVSQNPRHKITKRGQNVTFRCDPISEHNRLYWYRQTLGQGPEFLTYFQNEAQLEKSRLLSDRFSAERPKGSFSTLEIQRTEQGDSAMYLCSSSTLLAGGADTQYFGPGTRLTVL.

This chain joins TRBV11-1 and TRBJ1-4, with D unclear. CDR3 length: 13 amino acids. Germline lookup yields CDR1 SGHAT and CDR2 FQDESV (reference sequence). Trimming cost V 5 bases and J 7 bases, with 11 bases left between them. The CDR3 spells CASSRGLSEKLFF. CDR3 nucleotides: TGTGCCAGCAGCAGAGGACTGAGTGAAAAACTGTTTTTT. The full variable domain, in which reference TRBV11-1 and TRBJ1-4 provide the parts outside the CDR3, is EAEVAQSPRYKITEKSQAVAFWCDPISGHATLYWYRQILGQGPELLVQFQDESVVDDSQLPKDRFSAERLKGVDSTLKIQPAELGDSAMYLCASSRGLSEKLFFGSGTQLSVL.

The V call is TRBV6-1, the J call TRBJ1-2; 9 bases fit TRBD1. The germline V gene encodes CDR1 MNHNS and CDR2 SASEGT. The CDR3 totals 14 residues. V lost 4 bases and J lost 4; bases outside the gene matches: 4. The CDR3 coding sequence is TGTGCCAGCAGTGCCCAGACAGGGGGCTATGGCTACACCTTC. Translating gives CASSAQTGGYGYTF.

The chain couples TRBV5-5 to TRBJ2-1; a possible D gene is TRBD1 (5 bases). The CDR3 spans 14 residues. V was cut by 1 base and J by 7 bases, with 12 bases left in between. Germline V gene sequence: CDR1 SGHKS, CDR2 YYEKEE (reference sequence). The CDR3 nucleotides are TGTGCCAGCAGCTTGTCTCGACAGATTAATGAGCAGTTCTTC. Its translation: CASSLSRQINEQFF.

This clone has just one count. The CDR3 region has the DNA TGTGCCAGCAGTCCCGGGGACAGGGGCGGTCAGCCCCAGCATTTT. It translates to CASSPGDRGGQPQHF. The rearrangement uses TRBV28 and TRBJ1-5, with TRBD1 matching over 10 bases. J lost 6 bases, V lost 5 bases, and 7 bases had no gene match. The CDR3 is 15 residues long. CDR1 and CDR2 from the germline V gene are MDHEN and SYDVKM.

This chain links TRBV2 with TRBJ2-5; TRBD2 matches at 7 bases. The tail of the sequence fits TRBJ2-7 better, so the J call may be wrong. The CDR3 length is 14 residues. Germline loops: CDR1 SNHLY, CDR2 FYNNEI. For the CDR3, the DNA is TGTGCCATCGCGCCTAGCGGACCATCCGACGAGCAGTACTTC. This gives the protein CAIAPSGPSDEQYF.

The chain is built from TRBV7-9 and TRBJ2-3, with 12 bases identical to TRBD2. After removal of 1 base from V and 4 bases from J, the junction contained 0 bases not matched to a gene. Germline V lookup: CDR1 SEHNR, CDR2 FQNEAQ (reference sequence). This CDR3 has 15 amino acids. The CDR3 nucleotides are TGTGCCAGCAGCTTAGGACTAGCGGGAGCAGATACGCAGTATTTT. Encoded protein: CASSLGLAGADTQYF.

This sequence joins TRBV7-6 and TRBJ2-1; 9 bases fit TRBD1. The trim removed 1 base at V and 6 bases at J, leaving 10 bases unmatched. The CDR3 runs to 17 residues. The V gene's germline CDR1 is SGHVS and CDR2 FNYEAQ. The CDR3 coding sequence is TGTGCCAGCAGCTTAGGGGGACAGGGCAAATTAGGCAATGAGCAGTTCTTC. This sequence encodes CASSLGGQGKLGNEQFF. Complete variable domain (other parts from reference TRBV7-6 and TRBJ2-1): GAGVSQSPRYKVTKRGQDVALRCDPISGHVSLYWYRQALGQGPEFLTYFNYEAQQDKSGLPNDRFSAERPEGSISTLTIQRTEQRDSAMYRCASSLGGQGKLGNEQFFGPGTRLTVL.

This chain links TRBV29-1 with TRBJ1-2; 7 bases are a match to TRBD1. CDR1 and CDR2 from the germline V gene are SQVTM and ANQGSEA. The CDR3 totals 14 residues. Germline trimming cut 4 bases from V and 0 bases from J; bases unmatched to any gene: 5. The CDR3 DNA reads as TGCAGCGTTGTCCGGGACAGCACTAACTATGGCTACACCTTC. Its translation is CSVVRDSTNYGYTF.

The V and J genes are TRBV5-1 and TRBJ2-2; TRBD1 is a possible D gene (6 bases). V shed 0 bases and J shed 9 bases, with 12 bases lying between them. The V gene's germline CDR1 is SGHRS and CDR2 YFSETQ. The CDR3 is made up of 14 amino acids. Written as DNA, the CDR3 is TGCGCCAGCAGCTTGGGGGGGCCCTCACGGGAGCTGTTTTTT. Protein: CASSLGGPSRELFF.

This chain connects TRBV5-8 to TRBJ2-2; 8 bases align to TRBD1. Germline-derived CDR1 and CDR2 are SGHTS and YDEGEE. This CDR3 contains 15 residues. Losses at the gene ends were 2 bases for V and 5 bases for J; bases not matched to a gene: 5. CDR3 nucleotide sequence: TGTGCCAGCAGCTTTCAACAGGGGGAAACCGGGGAGCTGTTTTTT. This translates into CASSFQQGETGELFF. The full variable domain, in which reference TRBV5-8 and TRBJ2-2 provide the parts outside the CDR3, is EAGVTQSPTHLIKTRGQQATLRCSPISGHTSVYWYQQALGLGLQFLLWYDEGEERNRGNFPPRFSGRQFPNYSSELNVNALELEDSALYLCASSFQQGETGELFFGEGSRLTVL.

The V gene is TRBV2, the J gene TRBJ1-5; the match to TRBD1 covers 9 bases. V was clipped by 3 bases and J by 9 bases; unmatched bases: 12. The germline V gene has CDR1 SNHLY and CDR2 FYNNEI. The CDR3 contains 16 residues. CDR3 region: CASSDPGQGTQWPQHF. In nucleotides, the CDR3 is TGTGCCAGCAGTGACCCTGGACAGGGGACCCAATGGCCCCAGCATTTT.

The sample holds a few counts of this clone. This chain uses TRBV30 with TRBJ2-5; 11 bases map to TRBD2. Unmatched junction bases numbered 3, after V lost 4 bases and J lost 5 bases. Germline CDR1 and CDR2: GTSNPN and SVGIG (reference sequence). CDR3 length: 13 amino acids. The CDR3 nucleotides are TGTGCCTGGAATAGCGGGAGGGCGGAGACCCAGTACTTC. Translation gives CAWNSGRAETQYF.

This chain links TRBV28 with TRBJ1-2, with D perhaps matching TRBD1 (6 bases). CDR1 is MDHEN and CDR2 is SYDVKM in the germline V gene. V dropped 4 bases and J dropped 6 bases, with 12 bases sitting between them. The CDR3 consists of 13 residues. The CDR3 protein is CASSYRVGDGYTF. The CDR3 nucleotides are TGTGCCAGCAGTTACAGGGTAGGGGATGGCTACACCTTC.

The genes are TRBV6-6 and TRBJ2-5, with D tentatively TRBD2 (6 bases). With 5 bases removed from V and 2 bases from J, the gap between germline ends came to 15 bases. This CDR3 is 15 amino acids long. CDR1 is MNHNY and CDR2 is SVGAGI in the germline V gene (reference sequence). The CDR3: CASSRSGSRQETQYF. CDR3 coding DNA: TGTGCCAGCAGTCGTAGCGGTTCTAGACAAGAGACCCAGTACTTC.

The chain has TRBV5-1 and TRBJ2-7, with D maybe TRBD1 (5 bases). The CDR3 is 15 residues long. Germline V CDR1 and CDR2: SGHRS, YFSETQ. Trimming cost V 3 bases and J 7 bases, with 20 bases left between them. CDR3 DNA: TGCGCCAGCAGCTCCCCGGACATCCCAATGGGGGAGCAGTACTTC. This sequence encodes CASSSPDIPMGEQYF.

J is TRBJ2-7 and V is TRBV18; TRBD1 matches at 10 bases. CDR1 and CDR2 from the germline V gene are KGHSH and LQKENI. The CDR3 sequence is 13 residues long. The V segment lost 2 bases and the J segment 6 bases; nucleotides outside the gene matches: 1. CDR3 in amino acids: CASSPGQGGEQYF. The CDR3 bases are TGTGCCAGCTCACCAGGACAGGGGGGCGAGCAGTACTTC. The full variable domain, rest sourced from reference TRBV18 and TRBJ2-7, is NAGVMQNPRHLVRRRGQEARLRCSPMKGHSHVYWYRQLPEEGLKFMVYLQKENIIDESGMPKERFSAEFPKEGPSILRIQQVVRGDSAAYFCASSPGQGGEQYFGPGTRLTVT.

The chain has TRBV2 and TRBJ2-7; possibly TRBD1 for D (6 bases). V was clipped by 6 bases and J by 6 bases, with 18 bases between them. The CDR3 loop spans 14 amino acids. Germline CDR1 and CDR2: SNHLY and FYNNEI. CDR3 DNA: TGTGCCAGCAGCGATTCTAGGACAGTAGGCGAGCAGTACTTC. It yields the protein CASSDSRTVGEQYF.

The chain uses TRBV9 and TRBJ1-4; the D gene is possibly TRBD1 (5 bases). Trimming cost V 3 bases and J 4 bases, with 13 bases left between them. The CDR3 totals 15 residues. Germline CDR1 SGDLS, CDR2 YYNGEE. The CDR3 loop is CASSGPGLGNEKLFF. The CDR3 nucleotides are TGTGCCAGCAGCGGACCGGGACTGGGTAATGAAAAACTGTTTTTT. Variable domain in full (rest from reference TRBV9 and TRBJ1-4): DSGVTQTPKHLITATGQRVTLRCSPRSGDLSVYWYQQSLDQGLQFLIQYYNGEERAKGNILERFSAQQFPDLHSELNLSSLELGDSALYFCASSGPGLGNEKLFFGSGTQLSVL.

This clone was counted many times. The identical CDR3 is also encoded by other nucleotide sequences in the sample. DNA for the CDR3: TGTGCCAGCAGTTACTCAGCTAGCGGGAGTTACGAGCAGTACTTC. Protein: CASSYSASGSYEQYF. V usage is TRBV6-5 and J usage is TRBJ2-7; 10 bases agree with TRBD2. Germline assignment: CDR1 MNHEY and CDR2 SVGAGI. With V trimmed by 0 bases and J by 4 bases, 3 bases remained unmatched. The CDR3 covers 15 residues.

This chain links TRBV15 with TRBJ2-7; a possible D gene is TRBD1 (6 bases). The V and J ends lost 1 base and 2 bases respectively, with 12 bases between them. This CDR3 region has 15 residues. Germline V gene sequence: CDR1 LNHNV, CDR2 YYDKDF (reference sequence). CDR3 sequence: CATSRASQGTYEQYF. CDR3 DNA: TGTGCCACCAGCAGAGCTAGCCAGGGGACCTACGAGCAGTACTTC.

The rearrangement uses TRBV7-2 and TRBJ2-7; 9 bases map to TRBD2. The junction had 4 bases not matched to a gene; V was cut back by 4 bases and J by 3 bases. This CDR3 is 14 amino acids long. Germline-derived CDR1 and CDR2 are SGHTA and FQGNSA. CDR3 in DNA: TGTGCCAGCAGCTCAACTAGCGGGTACTACGAGCAGTACTTC. Translated, it gives CASSSTSGYYEQYF.

The chain uses TRBV27 and TRBJ2-5, with 8 bases identical to TRBD1. J gave up 4 bases and V 5 bases, and 6 bases lay outside the gene matches. Germline assignment: CDR1 MNHEY and CDR2 SMNVEV (reference sequence). The CDR3 is 14 amino acids. In nucleotides, the CDR3 is TGTGCCAGCAGTACACAGGGGGGTAGAGAGACCCAGTACTTC. Amino acids: CASSTQGGRETQYF.

The chain joins TRBV2 to TRBJ2-5; a weak D match, TRBD1 (6 bases). Germline lookup yields CDR1 SNHLY and CDR2 FYNNEI. Trimming cost V 1 base and J 5 bases, with 14 bases left between them. The CDR3 spans 15 residues. The CDR3 is CASSEGPGDLETQYF. For the CDR3, the DNA is TGTGCCAGCAGTGAAGGGCCAGGGGATCTTGAGACCCAGTACTTC.